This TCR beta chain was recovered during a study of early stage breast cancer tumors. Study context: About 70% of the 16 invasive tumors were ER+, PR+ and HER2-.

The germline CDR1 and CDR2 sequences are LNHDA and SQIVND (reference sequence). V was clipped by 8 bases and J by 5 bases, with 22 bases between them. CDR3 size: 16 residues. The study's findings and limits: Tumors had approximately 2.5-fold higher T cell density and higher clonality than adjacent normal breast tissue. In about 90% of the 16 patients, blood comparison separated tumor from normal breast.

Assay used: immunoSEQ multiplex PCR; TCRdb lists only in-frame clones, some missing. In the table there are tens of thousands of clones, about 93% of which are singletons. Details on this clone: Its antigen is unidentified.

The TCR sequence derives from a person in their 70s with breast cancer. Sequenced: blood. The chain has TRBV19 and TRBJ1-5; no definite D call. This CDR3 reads CASQHTGSPGDQPQHF. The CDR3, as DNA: TGTGCCAGTCAACACACCGGGAGCCCTGGGGATCAGCCCCAGCATTTT.